A single sample is the source of the 18 T cell receptor beta chains below, sequenced in a study of cytomegalovirus exposure and HLA in healthy donors. Some clones are missing from TCRdb's copy, which holds only in-frame ones; the method was immunoSEQ multiplex PCR. Of more than 90,000 clones in the sample, roughly 88% were seen once. Material: PBMCs. All receptors derive from a man younger than 35 in good health and CMV-seronegative.

The chain is built from TRBV13 and TRBJ2-7, with 11 bases lining up with TRBD2. The V and J ends lost 6 bases and 2 bases, in that order; junction bases with no gene match: 0. The germline V gene encodes CDR1 PRHDT and CDR2 FYEKMQ (reference sequence). The CDR3 is 13 amino acids. The CDR3 region has the DNA TGTGCCAGCAGACTAGCGGGGGCCTACGAGCAGTACTTC. Amino acids: CASRLAGAYEQYF. The whole variable domain, remainder taken from reference TRBV13 and TRBJ2-7, is AAGVIQSPRHLIKEKRETATLKCYPIPRHDTVYWYQQGPGQDPQFLISFYEKMQSDKGSIPDRFSAQQFSDYHSELNMSSLELGDSALYFCASRLAGAYEQYFGPGTRLTVT.

J is TRBJ2-5 and V is TRBV7-2; TRBD2 might be the D (7 bases). The CDR3 is made up of 15 amino acids. Per the germline V gene, CDR1 is SGHTA and CDR2 is FQGNSA. V was shortened by 5 bases and J by 5 bases, with 18 bases between the two germline ends. This CDR3 is CASSPSGGGRETQYF. CDR3 DNA sequence: TGTGCCAGCAGCCCTTCTGGGGGGGGGCGGGAGACCCAGTACTTC. Full variable domain (rest looked up from reference TRBV7-2 and TRBJ2-5): GAGVSQSPSNKVTEKGKDVELRCDPISGHTALYWYRQSLGQGLEFLIYFQGNSAPDKSGLPSDRFSAERTGGSVSTLTIQRTQQEDSAVYLCASSPSGGGRETQYFGPGTRLLVL.

The chain joins TRBV15 to TRBJ1-1, with no clear D. The CDR3 sequence is 12 residues long. The germline gives CDR1 LNHNV, CDR2 YYDKDF (reference sequence). V was shortened by 4 bases and J by 7 bases, with 10 bases between the two germline ends. CDR3 DNA sequence: TGTGCCACCAGCACGGGTCTCGGTGAAGCTTTCTTT. This gives the protein CATSTGLGEAFF.

The gene calls are TRBV6-1 and TRBJ2-7, with TRBD1 matching 8 bases. Trimming removed 5 bases from V and 6 bases from J; junction bases left unmatched: 9. Looked up from germline, CDR1 is MNHNS and CDR2 is SASEGT. CDR3 length: 14 amino acids. Here the CDR3 reads CASSFRGRNSEQYF. In DNA, the CDR3 is TGTGCCAGCAGTTTCAGGGGGCGCAACTCCGAGCAGTACTTC.

V and J are TRBV9 and TRBJ1-1; D ambiguous. V lost 4 bases, J lost 7 bases, and 11 bases lay in between. The CDR3 runs 12 residues. Germline CDR1 reads SGDLS; CDR2 reads YYNGEE. CDR3 DNA: TGTGCCAGCAGCCAAGAGGGTCGTGAAGCTTTCTTT. The encoded protein is CASSQEGREAFF.

The genes are TRBV5-1 and TRBJ2-1; 11 bases line up with TRBD1. Germline V lookup: CDR1 SGHRS, CDR2 YFSETQ. Trimming took 4 bases from V and 7 from J; bases not matched to a gene: 4. CDR3 length: 14 residues. The CDR3 reads CASSQGQGVNEQFF. Written as DNA, the CDR3 is TGCGCCAGCAGCCAGGGACAGGGGGTAAATGAGCAGTTCTTC.

This chain joins TRBV6-5 and TRBJ1-2; no reliable D call. CDR3 length: 13 amino acids. Germline-derived CDR1 and CDR2 are MNHEY and SVGAGI. V was shortened by 6 bases and J by 4 bases, with 12 bases between the two germline ends. The CDR3 sequence is CASSKNQAYGYTF. The CDR3 nucleotides are TGTGCCAGCAGCAAGAACCAGGCCTATGGCTACACCTTC.

The chain carries TRBV15 and TRBJ2-7; 10 positions match TRBD2. V dropped 6 bases and J dropped 3; count of bases not matched to a gene: 5. Germline assignment: CDR1 LNHNV and CDR2 YYDKDF (reference sequence). The CDR3 runs 14 residues. The CDR3 region has the DNA TGTGCCACCAGTACCGGGACTAGCGACTACGAGCAGTACTTC. Translating it yields CATSTGTSDYEQYF.

The rearrangement joins TRBV7-9 to TRBJ2-7, with 7 positions matching TRBD1. The CDR3 runs to 15 residues. With V trimmed by 5 bases and J by 6 bases, 13 bases remained unmatched. Looked up from germline, CDR1 is SEHNR and CDR2 is FQNEAQ (reference sequence). In nucleotides, the CDR3 is TGTGCCAGCAGCCCCCTTGGGCAGGGGGTAGGCGAGCAGTACTTC. Amino acid sequence: CASSPLGQGVGEQYF.

V and J are TRBV6-6 and TRBJ2-2; D may be TRBD1 (8 bases). Trimming removed 1 base from V and 5 bases from J, with 11 bases in between. The germline gives CDR1 MNHNY, CDR2 SVGAGI (reference sequence). CDR3 size: 15 residues. The DNA of the CDR3 is TGTGCCAGCAGTTACTTACAGGGGGGGACCGGGGAGCTGTTTTTT. This translates into CASSYLQGGTGELFF.

This clone was seen ten or more times. The rearrangement uses TRBV5-1 and TRBJ2-7, with 11 bases fitting TRBD2. Germline V CDR1 and CDR2: SGHRS, YFSETQ. Trimming cost V 4 bases and J 3 bases; bases outside gene matches: 9. The CDR3 loop spans 16 amino acids. CDR3 nucleotide sequence: TGCGCCAGCAGCCCCGAGCCAACTAGCGGGAGCTACGAGCAGTACTTC. Translated: CASSPEPTSGSYEQYF.

The chain couples TRBV2 to TRBJ1-1; a possible D gene is TRBD1 (6 bases). This CDR3 contains 13 residues. Germline V gene data show CDR1 as SNHLY and CDR2 as FYNNEI. Trimming removed 6 bases from V and 3 bases from J, with 11 bases in between. The CDR3 is CASSNRVDTEAFF. DNA for the CDR3: TGTGCCAGCAGCAACAGGGTGGACACTGAAGCTTTCTTT.

The gene calls are TRBV29-1 and TRBJ1-5; 7 positions match TRBD1. The CDR3 runs to 14 residues. Germline CDR1 reads SQVTM; CDR2 reads ANQGSEA. V dropped 7 bases and J dropped 7; count of bases not matched to a gene: 13. CDR3 residues: CSASSGGPGQPQHF. CDR3 coding DNA: TGCAGCGCCAGCTCAGGGGGGCCAGGGCAGCCCCAGCATTTT.

The gene calls are TRBV2 and TRBJ2-3, with 12 nucleotides matching TRBD2. The V segment lost 6 bases and the J segment 6 bases; nucleotides outside the gene matches: 16. The germline gives CDR1 SNHLY, CDR2 FYNNEI. The CDR3 spans 18 residues. The CDR3 region has the DNA TGTGCCAGCAGCGCAGACGGACTAGCGGGGAGCACACAGGATACGCAGTATTTT. It encodes CASSADGLAGSTQDTQYF.

The J gene is TRBJ2-2, the V gene TRBV19; 8 nucleotides line up with TRBD2. This CDR3 is 14 amino acids long. Germline CDR1 reads LNHDA; CDR2 reads SQIVND (reference sequence). The V gene end was trimmed by 4 bases and the J gene end by 4 bases; junction bases not matched to a gene: 2. For the CDR3, the DNA is TGTGCCAGTAGTAGAGCGGGGGCCACCGGGGAGCTGTTTTTT. As protein: CASSRAGATGELFF.

The rearrangement joins TRBV5-6 to TRBJ1-1; 11 bases match TRBD1. Germline V gene lookup returns CDR1 SGHDT and CDR2 YYEEEE. V gave up 1 base and J gave up 4 bases; unmatched junction bases: 9. The CDR3 covers 17 residues. For the CDR3, the DNA is TGTGCCAGCAGCTTGCTGCGCTCGGGACAGGGGGGCACTGAAGCTTTCTTT. Amino acid sequence: CASSLLRSGQGGTEAFF.

This chain joins TRBV5-1 and TRBJ2-2; 9 bases align to TRBD1. The CDR3 covers 18 residues. Germline values: CDR1 SGHRS, CDR2 YFSETQ. Trimming took 4 bases from V and 0 from J; bases not matched to a gene: 10. For the CDR3, the DNA is TGCGCCAGCAGCGTACCAGGGACAGGGACGTCGAACACCGGGGAGCTGTTTTTT. Translation: CASSVPGTGTSNTGELFF.

This clone has only one observation. The chain combines TRBV15 with TRBJ2-3; possible D gene TRBD1, 6 bases. Trimming pared 3 bases from V and 2 bases from J, leaving 9 bases between. The CDR3 runs to 14 residues. Germline V CDR1 and CDR2: LNHNV, YYDKDF (reference sequence). The CDR3 reads CATSRDSNTDTQYF. The DNA of the CDR3 is TGTGCCACCAGCAGGGACAGCAACACAGATACGCAGTATTTT.